What follows are 30 T cell receptor beta chains derived from one specimen sequenced in a study of blood T cells in healthy people across ages (dated by TCRdb to the mid-2010s). Receptor amplification or capture employed 5' RACE. For sequencing, an Illumina HiSeq 2500 was employed. The second PCR ran for roughly 7 to 12 cycles and used a J-beta primer mix along with a sample-barcoded 5' primer. TCRdb ran its own pipeline on the public reads, namely fastp trimming at Q25 and MiXCR clone calling, and kept in-frame beta chains. Rows matching on CDR3 protein sequence are summarized as one entry with the most common DNA and genes. This sample holds more than 750,000 distinct CDR3 sequences; around 29% were observed only once. The ten largest clones represent roughly a tenth of the sample. These data also featured in a second study, about T cells of mothers and their children.

Sequences were obtained from blood. The receptors derive from a woman between 40 and 50 years old in good health.

This clonotype was observed at least ten times. The rearrangement links TRBV20-1 to TRBJ2-5, with 10 positions matching TRBD1. In germline, CDR1 is DFQATT, CDR2 SNEGSKA (reference sequence). Unmatched junction bases numbered 3, after V lost 3 bases and J lost 2 bases. The CDR3 covers 14 residues. The CDR3 loop is CSARGQGWQETQYF. CDR3 nucleotides: TGCAGTGCTAGGGGACAGGGGTGGCAAGAGACCCAGTACTTC.

This clonotype has just a few counts. The V call is TRBV7-3, the J call TRBJ1-5; no firm D call. This CDR3 has 13 residues. CDR1 is SGHTA and CDR2 is FQGTGA in the germline V gene. V dropped 5 bases and J dropped 4 bases, with 9 bases sitting between them. The CDR3 DNA sequence: TGTGCCAGCAGCGAAGGGATTAATCAGCCCCAGCATTTT. Its translation: CASSEGINQPQHF. The whole variable domain, remainder taken from reference TRBV7-3 and TRBJ1-5, is GAGVSQTPSNKVTEKGKYVELRCDPISGHTALYWYRQSLGQGPEFLIYFQGTGAADDSGLPNDRFFAVRPEGSVSTLKIQRTERGDSAVYLCASSEGINQPQHFGDGTRLSIL.

The chain links TRBV20-1 to TRBJ1-5; 8 nucleotides align to TRBD1. CDR3 length: 14 amino acids. The junction had 5 bases not matched to a gene; V was cut back by 1 base and J by 6 bases. Germline V gene lookup returns CDR1 DFQATT and CDR2 SNEGSKA (reference sequence). This CDR3 reads CSARGQGRAQPQHF. CDR3 in DNA: TGCAGTGCTAGAGGACAGGGGAGGGCTCAGCCCCAGCATTTT.

This clonotype occurred a few times. This rearrangement joins TRBV5-1 to TRBJ2-1; 13 nucleotides line up with TRBD2. Germline CDR1 is SGHRS and CDR2 is YFSETQ. CDR3 size: 17 residues. Trimming removed 1 base from V and 4 bases from J; junction bases left unmatched: 5. The CDR3 coding sequence is TGCGCCAGCAGCTTGCTACTAGCGGGGGGGACTTACAATGAGCAGTTCTTC. It is translated as CASSLLLAGGTYNEQFF. Variable domain in full (rest from reference TRBV5-1 and TRBJ2-1): KAGVTQTPRYLIKTRGQQVTLSCSPISGHRSVSWYQQTPGQGLQFLFEYFSETQRNKGNFPGRFSGRQFSNSRSEMNVSTLELGDSALYLCASSLLLAGGTYNEQFFGPGTRLTVL.

This clonotype was seen repeatedly, ten times or more. For the CDR3, the DNA is TGTGCCACCAGTGATTTCGCCGGCTTCGTGCAGTTCTTC. Its protein product is CATSDFAGFVQFF. This chain links TRBV24-1 with TRBJ2-1; D gene unclear. Trimming stripped 1 base from V and 12 bases from J, with 12 bases between. Germline CDR1 and CDR2: KGHDR and SFDVKD. The CDR3 totals 13 residues.

For this clonotype: This may stem from a read error, because a much larger clone lies one nucleotide away. J is TRBJ2-5 and V is TRBV20-1, with 11 positions matching TRBD2. V was pared by 3 bases and J by 5 bases, with 14 bases of the junction left unmatched. The germline V gene has CDR1 DFQATT and CDR2 SNEGSKA (reference sequence). The CDR3 is 17 amino acids. CDR3 protein: CSASDYQLAGVRETQYF. DNA of the CDR3: TGCAGTGCTAGTGACTACCAACTAGCGGGGGTCCGGGAGACCCAGTACTTC.

This clonotype was counted ten times or more. J is TRBJ1-5 and V is TRBV5-1; D is possibly TRBD1 (6 bases). V was pared by 0 bases and J by 3 bases, with 16 bases between. CDR3 length: 17 residues. The V gene's germline CDR1 is SGHRS and CDR2 YFSETQ. The CDR3 spells CASSLARGKVDNQPQHF. The CDR3 coding sequence is TGCGCCAGCAGCTTGGCCAGGGGAAAGGTGGACAATCAGCCCCAGCATTTT.

V is TRBV28 and J is TRBJ1-2, with D perhaps matching TRBD1 (5 bases). This CDR3 region has 15 residues. With 2 bases removed from V and 8 bases from J, the gap between germline ends came to 18 bases. The V gene's germline CDR1 is MDHEN and CDR2 SYDVKM. The CDR3 DNA follows: TGTGCCAGCAGTTTAGAAGGGAGCGTAAGGGGCGGCTACACCTTC. It specifies CASSLEGSVRGGYTF.

Note on this clonotype: A junction boundary mismatches the germline segment, possibly from a read error. The genes are TRBV12-5 and TRBJ2-5, with TRBD1 identical over 12 bases. Germline assignment: CDR1 LGHNT and CDR2 FRNRAP. The CDR3 runs 15 residues. As DNA, the CDR3 is TGTACTAGTGGTCTGGGGGACAGGGGGCAGGAGACCCAGTACTTC. It is translated as CTSGLGDRGQETQYF.

This clonotype was seen only a few times. V is TRBV30 and J is TRBJ2-1; 7 bases are a match to TRBD2. Germline lookup yields CDR1 GTSNPN and CDR2 SVGIG (reference sequence). The CDR3 spans 14 residues. Germline trimming cut 0 bases from V and 9 bases from J; bases unmatched to any gene: 8. Here the CDR3 DNA reads TGTGCCTGGAGTGTACTGGCGGGGGTTGGTGAGCAGTTCTTC. It encodes CAWSVLAGVGEQFF.

This clonotype has more than one count but fewer than ten. The CDR3, as DNA: TGTGCCAGCTCACAACAGGGGGATCACAAGAACACTGAAGCTTTCTTT. It encodes CASSQQGDHKNTEAFF. The chain has TRBV18 and TRBJ1-1; TRBD1 aligns across 8 bases. The V and J ends lost 4 bases and 1 base, in that order; junction bases with no gene match: 8. The CDR3 is made up of 16 amino acids. Germline CDR1 KGHSH, CDR2 LQKENI.

This clonotype was counted a few times. The J gene is TRBJ1-5, the V gene TRBV9; D unresolved. CDR1 and CDR2 (germline): SGDLS, YYNGEE. The CDR3 has 13 amino acids. V was trimmed by 0 bases and J by 10 bases, leaving 11 bases between them. The CDR3 nucleotides read TGTGCCAGCAGCGTAGAAGGCAGTGAACCCCAGCATTTT. It translates to CASSVEGSEPQHF.

The chain joins TRBV5-1 to TRBJ2-1; 15 nucleotides align to TRBD2. The CDR3 runs 19 residues. Germline assignment: CDR1 SGHRS and CDR2 YFSETQ. V lost 2 bases to trimming and J lost 0 bases; unmatched junction nucleotides: 6. CDR3 sequence reads: CASSFYGTSGGSSYNEQFF. Written as DNA, the CDR3 is TGCGCCAGCAGCTTTTACGGGACTAGCGGGGGGAGCTCCTACAATGAGCAGTTCTTC.

The chain is built from TRBV5-4 and TRBJ2-1; no definite D call. Germline-derived CDR1 and CDR2 are SGHNT and YYREEE (reference sequence). The germline V and J ends were trimmed by 4 bases and 10 bases, with 15 bases remaining between them. CDR3 length: 13 amino acids. The CDR3 region has the DNA TGTGCCAGCAGCACGGCGGTAGGGCCCGAGCAGTTCTTC. Translated: CASSTAVGPEQFF.

This clonotype was seen more than once but under ten times. The chain recombines TRBV27 with TRBJ2-5, with 7 bases lining up with TRBD1. V gave up 5 bases and J gave up 2 bases; unmatched junction bases: 8. The CDR3 length is 15 residues. Germline CDR1 is MNHEY and CDR2 is SMNVEV (reference sequence). CDR3 amino acids: CASSRQGYLQETQYF. For the CDR3, the DNA is TGTGCCAGCAGTCGACAGGGCTATTTACAAGAGACCCAGTACTTC.

In this sample, this clonotype turned up many times. The V call is TRBV6-2 or TRBV6-3, the J call TRBJ2-7, with D perhaps TRBD1 (5 bases). Trimming shortened V by 3 bases and J by 3 bases, and 15 bases separated the two germline ends. Germline CDR1 is MNHEY and CDR2 is SVGEGT. This CDR3 has 15 amino acids. The CDR3 nucleotides read TGTGCCAGCAGTTATTCGACAGCCCAATTCTACGAGCAGTACTTC. Amino acid sequence: CASSYSTAQFYEQYF.

This clonotype was seen at least ten times. This chain connects TRBV6-5 to TRBJ1-2; D is ambiguous. V lost 0 bases and J 1 base, leaving 9 bases between the germline ends. This CDR3 spans 15 amino acids. From germline, CDR1 is MNHEY and CDR2 SVGAGI. This chain's CDR3 is CASSYSNGHNYGYTF. Written as DNA, the CDR3 is TGTGCCAGCAGTTACTCGAACGGGCATAACTATGGCTACACCTTC.

This clonotype was observed many times. The CDR3 region is CASSLTRGPYNEQFF. The CDR3 DNA follows: TGCGCCAGCAGCTTGACCAGGGGGCCCTACAATGAGCAGTTCTTC. The genes are TRBV5-1 and TRBJ2-1; 8 positions agree with TRBD1. Trimming at V came to 1 base and at J to 2 bases, leaving 2 bases not matched to a gene. The germline gives CDR1 SGHRS, CDR2 YFSETQ. This CDR3 contains 15 residues.

This clonotype has a count of ten or more. The rearrangement joins TRBV20-1 to TRBJ2-5; a possible D gene is TRBD2 (5 bases). V lost 4 bases and J lost 0, with 9 bases in between. Germline values: CDR1 DFQATT, CDR2 SNEGSKA (reference sequence). The CDR3 totals 13 residues. In nucleotides, the CDR3 is TGCAGTGCTACACGGAGGTACCAAGAGACCCAGTACTTC. This translates into CSATRRYQETQYF.

The table lists this clonotype with a few counts. This may be a read error, as it is one base from a much larger clone. The genes are TRBV7-2 and TRBJ1-2, with 7 nucleotides matching TRBD1. The germline V gene encodes CDR1 SGHTA and CDR2 FQGNSA. The CDR3 covers 13 residues. V dropped 3 bases and J dropped 6; count of bases not matched to a gene: 4. The DNA for the CDR3 is TGTGCCAGCAGCTTCGAAGGGGGCGATGGCTACACCTTC. This gives the protein CASSFEGGDGYTF.

A remark on this clonotype: At one end the junction does not follow the germline gene, possibly because of a read error. The genes are TRBV15 and TRBJ1-2; D possibly corresponds to TRBD1 (5 bases). This CDR3 has 14 residues. Germline loops: CDR1 LNHNV, CDR2 YYDKDF (reference sequence). This CDR3 is CATSFGGIGYAYTF. The CDR3 bases are TGTGCCACCAGCTTCGGGGGGATAGGGTATGCCTACACCTTC.

As to this clonotype: This may be a read error: a much more frequent sequence differs by one nucleotide. The V and J genes are TRBV10-3 and TRBJ2-1; 8 bases agree with TRBD1. There are 15 residues in the CDR3. Germline CDR1 and CDR2: ENHRY and SYGVKD. The CDR3 sequence is CAISEALQGVDEQVF. The CDR3 DNA reads as TGTGCCATCAGTGAGGCTCTACAGGGGGTAGACGAGCAGGTCTTC.

The table lists this clonotype with a few counts. The gene calls are TRBV11-2 and TRBJ2-3; 10 positions agree with TRBD2. The V segment lost 6 bases and the J segment 4 bases; nucleotides outside the gene matches: 7. Germline V gene sequence: CDR1 SGHAT, CDR2 FQNNGV. The CDR3 spans 15 residues. DNA of the CDR3: TGTGCCAGCAGAGACCTAGCGGGGGTGGCAGATACGCAGTATTTT. As protein: CASRDLAGVADTQYF.

This clonotype was seen a handful of times. The chain couples TRBV30 to TRBJ1-4; D unresolved. V gave up 1 base and J gave up 4 bases, with 10 bases separating them. The germline V gene has CDR1 GTSNPN and CDR2 SVGIG (reference sequence). The CDR3 is made up of 14 amino acids. In DNA form, the CDR3 reads TGTGCCTGGAGTGCCGCAGGCCGTAATGAAAAACTGTTTTTT. The encoded protein is CAWSAAGRNEKLFF.

The gene calls are TRBV6-4 and TRBJ2-1; D perhaps matches TRBD1 (6 bases). Per the germline V gene, CDR1 is MRHNA and CDR2 is SNTAGT. The CDR3 is 16 residues long. The germline V and J ends were trimmed by 4 bases and 10 bases, with 23 bases remaining between them. CDR3 DNA: TGTGCCAGCAGTGTCCTGGGGGCGGACTCTTCCAAGGAGCAGTTCTTC. Protein: CASSVLGADSSKEQFF.

The rearrangement uses TRBV7-9 and TRBJ1-4, with D unresolved. V dropped 6 bases and J dropped 2 bases, with 13 bases sitting between them. This CDR3 has 15 amino acids. Germline values: CDR1 SEHNR, CDR2 FQNEAQ (reference sequence). The CDR3 loop reads CASRPVTETNEKLFF. CDR3 sequence (DNA): TGTGCCAGCAGACCCGTGACCGAGACTAATGAAAAACTGTTTTTT.

This clonotype has a count of ten or more. The chain carries TRBV7-2 and TRBJ2-4; 7 bases are a match to TRBD1. CDR1 is SGHTA and CDR2 is FQGNSA in the germline V gene. V lost 1 base and J lost 6; bases outside the gene matches: 6. CDR3 size: 15 residues. The CDR3 DNA sequence: TGTGCCAGCAGCTTAGACGGGACAGAATTAAACATTCAGTACTTC. Amino acids: CASSLDGTELNIQYF.

This clonotype showed up many times. V gene TRBV20-1 combines with J gene TRBJ2-7, with 7 bases identical to TRBD2. The length of the CDR3 is 14 residues. Trimming took 0 bases from V and 3 from J; bases not matched to a gene: 5. Germline V gene data show CDR1 as DFQATT and CDR2 as SNEGSKA (reference sequence). The CDR3, as DNA: TGCAGTGCTAGAGATCTAGGGACTAACTACGAGCAGTACTTC. This gives the protein CSARDLGTNYEQYF.

V gene TRBV20-1 combines with J gene TRBJ2-5, with 7 bases aligning to TRBD2. Trimming cost V 0 bases and J 4 bases; bases outside gene matches: 8. Germline CDR1 and CDR2: DFQATT and SNEGSKA (reference sequence). The CDR3 spans 15 residues. CDR3 DNA sequence: TGCAGTGCTAGAGATCTAAGCGGGGCCCGAGAGACCCAGTACTTC. It codes for CSARDLSGARETQYF.

The table lists this clonotype with a few counts. The chain combines TRBV11-2 with TRBJ1-2, with D tentatively TRBD1 (6 bases). Germline V gene sequence: CDR1 SGHAT, CDR2 FQNNGV. The CDR3 length is 15 residues. Trimming left V 3 bases short and J 1 base short, with 12 bases between. The CDR3 bases are TGTGCCAGCAGCTTTCGACTCAGGGGTAACTATGGCTACACCTTC. Protein product: CASSFRLRGNYGYTF.